This passage covers 14 T cell receptor beta chains from one sample sequenced in a study of blood T cell repertoires in COVID-19 (dated by TCRdb to 2020 to 2022). The library came from the immunoSEQ multiplex PCR assay. What TCRdb holds here is the immuneACCESS table cut down to in-frame rearrangements. Part of the clones is not present; checked against another copy, under half of the missing clones reflect an unresolved V gene, and the others are unexplained. The sample profile shows around 100,000 clones; 75% to 90% of them were found once. In total, the top ten clones hold under 2% of the sample. Sequencing input: peripheral blood. These receptor sequences come from a man at least 80 years old with acute or convalescent COVID-19.

The chain combines TRBV13 with TRBJ2-7; 8 positions match TRBD2. The CDR3 has 15 residues. CDR1 and CDR2 (germline): PRHDT, FYEKMQ (reference sequence). Trimming removed 0 bases from V and 1 base from J; junction bases left unmatched: 2. CDR3 sequence: CASSLGGTSSYEQYF. DNA for the CDR3: TGTGCCAGCAGCTTAGGTGGGACTAGTTCCTACGAGCAGTACTTC. Supplemented by reference TRBV13 and TRBJ2-7, the full variable domain reads AAGVIQSPRHLIKEKRETATLKCYPIPRHDTVYWYQQGPGQDPQFLISFYEKMQSDKGSIPDRFSAQQFSDYHSELNMSSLELGDSALYFCASSLGGTSSYEQYFGPGTRLTVT.

This rearrangement joins TRBV3-1 (or the pseudogene TRBV3-2) to TRBJ2-1, with TRBD2 matching over 15 bases. Germline values: CDR1 LGHDT, CDR2 YNNKEL (reference sequence). Losses at the gene ends were 4 bases for V and 9 bases for J; bases not matched to a gene: 4. The CDR3 runs 15 residues. For the CDR3, the DNA is TGTGCCAGCAGCCGCGGACTAGCGGGGGGGGCTGAGCAGTTCTTC. It encodes CASSRGLAGGAEQFF.

The gene calls are TRBV28 and TRBJ1-2; TRBD1 is a possible D gene (5 bases). The CDR3 consists of 16 residues. Germline V gene lookup returns CDR1 MDHEN and CDR2 SYDVKM. With 1 base removed from V and 4 bases from J, the gap between germline ends came to 16 bases. Here the CDR3 reads CASSLSSGGGLYGYTF. CDR3 DNA: TGTGCCAGCAGTTTATCTTCCGGGGGGGGACTCTATGGCTACACCTTC.

The rearrangement joins TRBV5-1 to TRBJ2-7, with a weak D call TRBD1 (6 bases). The CDR3 is made up of 13 amino acids. CDR1 is SGHRS and CDR2 is YFSETQ in the germline V gene. V shed 0 bases and J shed 3 bases, with 7 bases lying between them. Here the CDR3 reads CASSLEGGYEQYF. CDR3 nucleotide sequence: TGCGCCAGCAGCTTGGAAGGGGGCTACGAGCAGTACTTC.

CDR3 in DNA: TGTGCCAGCGCCTTACTGGGGGGGGACACTGAAGCTTTCTTT. It translates to CASALLGGDTEAFF. The chain couples TRBV7-9 to TRBJ1-1, with D maybe TRBD1 (5 bases). CDR1 is SEHNR, CDR2 FQNEAQ, per germline (reference sequence). This CDR3 has 14 amino acids. Trimming took off 8 bases at V and 3 bases at J, with 16 bases between the two ends.

This chain links TRBV7-8 with TRBJ2-7; the match to TRBD2 covers 7 bases. The CDR3 runs 15 residues. Per the germline V gene, CDR1 is SGHVS and CDR2 is FQNEAQ. Unmatched junction bases numbered 7, after V lost 2 bases and J lost 3 bases. CDR3 amino acids: CASSLRASGNYEQYF. In DNA form, the CDR3 reads TGTGCCAGCAGCTTAAGAGCTAGCGGTAACTACGAGCAGTACTTC.

This chain connects TRBV29-1 to TRBJ2-5, with D perhaps matching TRBD1 (5 bases). This CDR3 contains 12 residues. V was trimmed by 6 bases and J by 3 bases, leaving 11 bases between them. CDR1 and CDR2 from the germline V gene are SQVTM and ANQGSEA. In DNA, the CDR3 is TGCAGCGTAAACCCAGGGAAAGAGACCCAGTACTTC. Translating it yields CSVNPGKETQYF.

This sequence joins TRBV19 and TRBJ1-6; a possible D gene is TRBD1 (6 bases). CDR3 length: 14 residues. The germline V gene encodes CDR1 LNHDA and CDR2 SQIVND (reference sequence). V was shortened by 4 bases and J by 6 bases, with 10 bases between the two germline ends. CDR3 in DNA: TGTGCCAGTAGTACCCGGGACACTAATTCACCCCTCCACTTT. This translates into CASSTRDTNSPLHF.

This clone was detected a few times. This chain uses TRBV3-1 (or the pseudogene TRBV3-2) with TRBJ1-2; weak D call: TRBD1 (5 bases). CDR3 length: 14 amino acids. Trimming removed 0 bases at V and 8 bases at J, with 13 bases between. Germline CDR1 LGHDT, CDR2 YNNKEL (reference sequence). Written as DNA, the CDR3 is TGTGCCAGCAGCCAAGATGCGGTCCAGGGAGGCTACACCTTC. Amino acids: CASSQDAVQGGYTF.

V and J are TRBV28 and TRBJ1-1; TRBD1 agrees at 7 bases. The CDR3 is made up of 14 amino acids. The germline CDR1 and CDR2 sequences are MDHEN and SYDVKM. The trim removed 7 bases at V and 2 bases at J, leaving 7 bases unmatched. CDR3 protein: CASKKQGRNTEAFF. CDR3 coding DNA: TGTGCCAGCAAAAAACAGGGGCGTAACACTGAAGCTTTCTTT. Filled out from reference TRBV28 and TRBJ1-1, the complete variable domain reads DVKVTQSSRYLVKRTGEKVFLECVQDMDHENMFWYRQDPGLGLRLIYFSYDVKMKEKGDIPEGYSVSREKKERFSLILESASTNQTSMYLCASKKQGRNTEAFFGQGTRLTVV.

The rearrangement joins TRBV20-1 to TRBJ2-1; D is uncertain. Trimming pared 6 bases from V and 7 bases from J, leaving 10 bases between. This CDR3 comprises 11 residues. Germline V lookup: CDR1 DFQATT, CDR2 SNEGSKA (reference sequence). CDR3 in DNA: TGCAGTGCCGGTTCTCGAAATGAGCAGTTCTTC. Translated: CSAGSRNEQFF.

In its sample, this clone was seen once. The chain combines TRBV5-6 with TRBJ2-3; TRBD2 aligns across 9 bases. CDR1 is SGHDT, CDR2 YYEEEE, per germline. V lost 3 bases, J lost 2 bases, and 7 bases stayed unmatched. This CDR3 comprises 16 residues. This CDR3 is CASSSDLAGFTDTQYF. CDR3 DNA: TGTGCCAGCAGCTCAGATCTAGCGGGATTCACAGATACGCAGTATTTT. The complete variable domain, with remaining parts taken from reference TRBV5-6 and TRBJ2-3, reads DAGVTQSPTHLIKTRGQQVTLRCSPKSGHDTVSWYQQALGQGPQFIFQYYEEEERQRGNFPDRFSGHQFPNYSSELNVNALLLGDSALYLCASSSDLAGFTDTQYFGPGTRLTVL.

The V call is TRBV6-5, the J call TRBJ1-6; 11 bases agree with TRBD1. Per germline, CDR1 MNHEY and CDR2 SVGAGI. The CDR3 contains 14 residues. With V trimmed by 8 bases and J by 6 bases, 3 bases remained unmatched. CDR3 nucleotides: TGTGCCAGCCGCGGGACAGGGGGTAATTCACCCCTCCACTTT. Protein product: CASRGTGGNSPLHF.

This sequence joins TRBV28 and TRBJ1-2, with D perhaps matching TRBD1 (6 bases). This CDR3 has 16 residues. Germline CDR1 and CDR2: MDHEN and SYDVKM. Trimming removed 5 bases at V and 0 bases at J, with 16 bases between. In DNA form, the CDR3 reads TGTGCCAGCAGTAGCGCAGGGGCCCTGGCTAACTATGGCTACACCTTC. It encodes CASSSAGALANYGYTF.